This entry is about one T cell receptor beta chain. The source of the sample is a study of blood T cells in healthy people across ages. A J-beta primer mix and a sample-barcoded 5' primer were used in a second PCR of about 7 to 12 cycles. A template-switch adaptor containing 12 random nucleotides labeled each cDNA molecule. Researchers report that each sample yielded at least 3 million CDR3-containing paired-end reads. TCRdb re-analysed the 5' RACE reads in MiXCR, keeping a single row per CDR3 protein. The sample lists 500,000 to 600,000 distinct CDR3 sequences; approximately 25% were seen once. Material: blood. This TCR was sampled from a woman aged 70-85 years in good health.

In DNA, the CDR3 is TGTGCCAGCAGTTCCACAGGGGGGCGGTCGCAAGAGACCCAGTACTTC. This translates into CASSSTGGRSQETQYF. This chain links TRBV6-6 with TRBJ2-5; 8 bases agree with TRBD1. From germline, CDR1 is MNHNY and CDR2 SVGAGI (reference sequence). V trimming: 4 bases; J trimming: 2 bases; junction bases outside the gene matches: 9. This CDR3 contains 16 residues.